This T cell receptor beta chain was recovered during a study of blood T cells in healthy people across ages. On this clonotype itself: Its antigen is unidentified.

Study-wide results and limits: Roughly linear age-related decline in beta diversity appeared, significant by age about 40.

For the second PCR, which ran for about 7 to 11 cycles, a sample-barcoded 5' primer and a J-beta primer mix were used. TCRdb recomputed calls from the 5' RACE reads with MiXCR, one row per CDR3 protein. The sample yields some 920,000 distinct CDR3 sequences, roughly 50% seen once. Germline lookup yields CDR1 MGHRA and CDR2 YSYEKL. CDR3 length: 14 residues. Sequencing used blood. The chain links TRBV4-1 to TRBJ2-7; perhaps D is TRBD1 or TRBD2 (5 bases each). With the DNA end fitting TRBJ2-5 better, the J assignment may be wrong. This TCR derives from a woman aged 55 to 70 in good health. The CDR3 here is CASSQPGPAETQYF. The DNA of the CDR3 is TGCGCCAGCAGCCAACCGGGACCAGCGGAGACCCAGTACTTC.